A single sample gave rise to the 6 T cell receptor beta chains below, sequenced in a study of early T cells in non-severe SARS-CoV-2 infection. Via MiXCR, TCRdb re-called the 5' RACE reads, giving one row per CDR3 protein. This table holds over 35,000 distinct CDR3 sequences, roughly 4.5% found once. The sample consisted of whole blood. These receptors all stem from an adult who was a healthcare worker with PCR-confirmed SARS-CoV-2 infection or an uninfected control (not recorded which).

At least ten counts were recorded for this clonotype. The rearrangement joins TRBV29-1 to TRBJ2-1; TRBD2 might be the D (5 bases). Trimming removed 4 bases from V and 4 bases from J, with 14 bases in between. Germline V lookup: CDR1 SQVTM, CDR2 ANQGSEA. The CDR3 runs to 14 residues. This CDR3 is CSVGGLVTYNEQFF. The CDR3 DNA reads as TGCAGCGTTGGAGGGTTAGTTACATACAATGAGCAGTTCTTC.

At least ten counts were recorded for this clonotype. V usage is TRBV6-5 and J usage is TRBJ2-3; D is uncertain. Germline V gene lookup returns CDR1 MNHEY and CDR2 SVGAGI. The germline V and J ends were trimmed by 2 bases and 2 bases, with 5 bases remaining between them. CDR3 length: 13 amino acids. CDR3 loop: CASSYDPTDTQYF. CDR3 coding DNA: TGTGCCAGCAGTTACGACCCCACAGATACGCAGTATTTT.

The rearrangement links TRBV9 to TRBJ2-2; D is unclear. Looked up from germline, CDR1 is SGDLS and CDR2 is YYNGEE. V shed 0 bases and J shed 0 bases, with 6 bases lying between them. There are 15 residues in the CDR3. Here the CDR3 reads CASSVATSNTGELFF. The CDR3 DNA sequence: TGTGCCAGCAGCGTAGCCACTTCGAACACCGGGGAGCTGTTTTTT.

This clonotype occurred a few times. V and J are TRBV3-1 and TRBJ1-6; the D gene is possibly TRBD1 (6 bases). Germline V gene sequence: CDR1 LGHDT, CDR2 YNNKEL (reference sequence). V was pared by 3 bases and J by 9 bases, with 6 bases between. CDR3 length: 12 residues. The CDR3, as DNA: TGTGCCAGCAGCCACAGGGGTTCACCCCTCCACTTT. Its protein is CASSHRGSPLHF.

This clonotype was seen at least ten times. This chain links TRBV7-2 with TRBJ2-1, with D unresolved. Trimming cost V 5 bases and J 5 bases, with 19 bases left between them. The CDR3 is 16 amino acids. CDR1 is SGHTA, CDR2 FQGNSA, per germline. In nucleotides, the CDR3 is TGTGCCAGCAGCCTAAGTATAGCAGACTTACACAATGAGCAGTTCTTC. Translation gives CASSLSIADLHNEQFF.

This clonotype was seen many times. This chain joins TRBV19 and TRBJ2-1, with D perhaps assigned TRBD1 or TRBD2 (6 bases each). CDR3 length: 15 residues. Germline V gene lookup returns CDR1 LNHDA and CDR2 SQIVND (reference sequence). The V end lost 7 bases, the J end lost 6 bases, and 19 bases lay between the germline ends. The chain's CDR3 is CASTSPWGAGNEQFF. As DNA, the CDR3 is TGTGCCAGTACCTCTCCCTGGGGGGCGGGCAATGAGCAGTTCTTC.